This T cell receptor (beta chain) was sequenced during a study of T-cell memory formation after mild COVID-19. In the study overall: Largely donor-specific sequence clusters came from two donors. General observations from the study: CD8+ contracting clones occupied EMRA, while CD4+ ones occupied mainly CM and EM.

Trimming took off 2 bases at V and 7 bases at J, with 15 bases between the two ends. The germline V gene has CDR1 SGHVS and CDR2 FQNEAQ. This CDR3 has 15 residues. Of note for this clonotype: The antigen is undetermined.

TCRdb fed the 5' RACE reads into MiXCR, producing one record per CDR3 protein. The table lists more than 100,000 distinct CDR3 sequences, 15% to 20% of them singletons, with about 5.2% in the top ten. The genes are TRBV7-8 and TRBJ2-1; no clear D. The sample comprised PBMCs or a T cell subset sorted from them (not recorded which). This receptor was identified in a man between 18 and 29 years old who had mild COVID-19 (a few samples of this study predate the infection). Cell type and time point are not known. The CDR3 loop is CASSLWQEDPNEQFF. For the CDR3, the DNA is TGTGCCAGCAGCTTATGGCAGGAAGACCCGAATGAGCAGTTCTTC. The full variable domain, rest sourced from reference TRBV7-8 and TRBJ2-1, is GAGVSQSPRYKVAKRGQDVALRCDPISGHVSLFWYQQALGQGPEFLTYFQNEAQLDKSGLPSDRFFAERPEGSVSTLKIQRTQQEDSAVYLCASSLWQEDPNEQFFGPGTRLTVL.